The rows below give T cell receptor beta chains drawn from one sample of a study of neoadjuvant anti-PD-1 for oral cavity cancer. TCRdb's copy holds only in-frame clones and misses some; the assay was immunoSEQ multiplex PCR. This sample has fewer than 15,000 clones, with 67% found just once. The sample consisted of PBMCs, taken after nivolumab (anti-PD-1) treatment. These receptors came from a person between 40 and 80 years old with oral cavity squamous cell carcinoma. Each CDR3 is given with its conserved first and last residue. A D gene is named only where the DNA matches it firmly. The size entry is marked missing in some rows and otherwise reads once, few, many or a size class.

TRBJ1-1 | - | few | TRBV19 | CASRTTDLNTEAFF | TGTGCCAGTAGGACGACAGACCTGAACACTGAAGCTTTCTTT
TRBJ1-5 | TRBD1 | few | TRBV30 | CAWSGQGLNQPQHF | TGTGCCTGGAGTGGACAGGGTTTGAATCAGCCCCAGCATTTT
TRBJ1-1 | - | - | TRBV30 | CAWSWSGAGTEAFF | TGTGCCTGGAGTTGGTCAGGGGCGGGGACTGAAGCTTTCTTT
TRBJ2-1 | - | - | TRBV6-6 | CASSQDSKYYNEQFF | TGTGCCAGCAGTCAGGACAGCAAATACTACAATGAGCAGTTCTTC
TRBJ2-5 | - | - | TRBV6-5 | CASSYARQETQYF | TGTGCCAGCAGTTACGCTCGCCAAGAGACCCAGTACTTC
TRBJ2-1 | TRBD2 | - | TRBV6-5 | CASTQGLAGDEQFF | TGTGCCAGCACCCAGGGACTAGCGGGAGATGAGCAGTTCTTC
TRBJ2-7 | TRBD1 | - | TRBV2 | CASRGAGGAKEQYF | TGTGCCAGCAGAGGGGCAGGGGGCGCGAAAGAGCAGTACTTC
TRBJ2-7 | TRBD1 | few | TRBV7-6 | CASSPGTGLYEQYF | TGTGCCAGCAGCCCCGGGACAGGCCTCTACGAGCAGTACTTC
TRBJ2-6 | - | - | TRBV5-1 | CASSLVARISGANVLTF | TGCGCCAGCAGCTTGGTGGCGCGGATCTCTGGGGCCAACGTCCTGACTTTC
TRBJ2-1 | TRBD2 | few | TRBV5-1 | CASSQLAGGPGEQFF | TGCGCCAGCAGCCAACTAGCGGGAGGGCCCGGTGAGCAGTTCTTC
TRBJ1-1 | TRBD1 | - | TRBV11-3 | CASSLSGGLNEAFF | TGTGCCAGCAGCTTATCAGGGGGGCTCAATGAAGCTTTCTTT
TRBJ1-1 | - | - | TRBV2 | CASRERDGLRTEAFF | TGTGCCAGCAGGGAGAGGGACGGGTTAAGGACTGAAGCTTTCTTT
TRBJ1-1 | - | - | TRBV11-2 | CASSLWDGRNTEAFF | TGTGCCAGCAGCTTATGGGACGGAAGGAACACTGAAGCTTTCTTT
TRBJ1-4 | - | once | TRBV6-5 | CASSPGGGTNEKLFF | TGTGCCAGCAGCCCAGGAGGGGGAACTAATGAAAAACTGTTTTTT
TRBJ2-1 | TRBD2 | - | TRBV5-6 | CASRLSGMGNEQFF | TGTGCCAGCAGACTAAGCGGGATGGGGAATGAGCAGTTCTTC
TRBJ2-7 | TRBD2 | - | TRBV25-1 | CASSAGLAGRIEQYF | TGTGCCAGCAGTGCGGGACTAGCGGGAAGAATTGAGCAGTACTTC
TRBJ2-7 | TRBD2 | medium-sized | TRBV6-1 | CASSEVSSGIDEQYF | TGTGCCAGCAGTGAAGTATCTAGCGGGATCGACGAGCAGTACTTC
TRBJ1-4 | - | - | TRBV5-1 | CASSLGQFGEKLFF | TGCGCCAGCAGCCTAGGACAGTTTGGAGAAAAACTGTTTTTT
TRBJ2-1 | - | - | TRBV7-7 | CASSLMDSTEQFF | TGTGCTAGCAGCTTGATGGACAGCACTGAGCAGTTCTTC
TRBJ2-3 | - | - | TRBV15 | CATSRVGVDTQYF | TGTGCCACCAGCAGAGTAGGGGTGGATACGCAGTATTTT
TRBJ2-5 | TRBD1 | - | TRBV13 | CASSFGTGGETQYF | TGTGCCAGCAGCTTCGGGACAGGGGGGGAGACCCAGTACTTC
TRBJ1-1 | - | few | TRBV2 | CASLQGLGMNTEAFF | TGTGCCAGCCTACAGGGACTGGGGATGAACACTGAAGCTTTCTTT
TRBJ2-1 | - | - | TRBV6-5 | CASSPWLESYNEQFF | TGTGCCAGCAGCCCTTGGCTAGAAAGCTACAATGAGCAGTTCTTC
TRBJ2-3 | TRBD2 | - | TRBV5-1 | CASRTSGTPSTDTQYF | TGCGCCAGCCGGACTAGCGGGACCCCTAGCACAGATACGCAGTATTTT
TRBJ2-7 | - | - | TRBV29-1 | CSVAGTIEQYF | TGCAGCGTTGCAGGAACCATCGAGCAGTACTTC
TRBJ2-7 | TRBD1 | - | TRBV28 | CASTFPGQGAHEQYF | TGTGCCAGCACCTTCCCGGGACAGGGGGCCCACGAGCAGTACTTC
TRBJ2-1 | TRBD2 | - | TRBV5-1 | CASSPSGISYNEQFF | TGCGCCAGCAGCCCTAGCGGGATAAGCTACAATGAGCAGTTCTTC
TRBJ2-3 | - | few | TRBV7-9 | CASIEAASGTDTQYF | TGTGCCAGCATCGAAGCGGCGAGTGGCACAGATACGCAGTATTTT
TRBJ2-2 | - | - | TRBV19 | CASSVGQTNTGELFF | TGTGCCAGTAGTGTAGGACAGACTAACACCGGGGAGCTGTTTTTT
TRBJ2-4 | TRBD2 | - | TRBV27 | CASSQASGNIQYF | TGTGCCAGCAGTCAAGCTAGCGGGAACATTCAGTACTTC
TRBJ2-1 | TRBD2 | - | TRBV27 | CASSITPGLAEQFF | TGTGCCAGCAGTATAACTCCGGGACTAGCGGAGCAGTTCTTC
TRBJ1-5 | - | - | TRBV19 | CASKWGGVWNQPQHF | TGTGCCAGTAAATGGGGCGGGGTTTGGAATCAGCCCCAGCATTTT
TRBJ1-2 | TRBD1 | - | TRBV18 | CASSPGGQAYYGYTF | TGTGCCAGCTCACCTGGGGGACAGGCTTACTATGGCTACACCTTC
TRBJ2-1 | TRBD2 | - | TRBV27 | CASRNSGRAYNEQFF | TGTGCCAGCAGGAATAGCGGGAGGGCCTACAATGAGCAGTTCTTC
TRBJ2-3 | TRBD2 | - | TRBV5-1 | CASSLEVSGSGTQYF | TGCGCCAGCAGCCTTGAAGTTAGCGGGAGTGGTACGCAGTATTTT
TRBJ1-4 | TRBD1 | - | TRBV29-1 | CSVSGGGVEKLFF | TGCAGCGTCTCAGGGGGCGGGGTGGAAAAACTGTTTTTT
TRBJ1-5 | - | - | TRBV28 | CASTLVGGDSNQPQHF | TGTGCCAGCACCCTCGTAGGTGGAGATAGCAATCAGCCCCAGCATTTT
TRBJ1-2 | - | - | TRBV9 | CASSVLPEHRTLNYGYTF | TGTGCCAGCAGCGTATTACCAGAGCACCGGACTCTTAACTATGGCTACACCTTC
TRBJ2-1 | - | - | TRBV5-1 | CASSLGPGPRDNEQFF | TGCGCCAGCAGCTTGGGTCCGGGCCCCAGGGACAATGAGCAGTTCTTC
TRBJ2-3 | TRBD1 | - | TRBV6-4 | CASSDGTGGTDTQYF | TGTGCCAGCAGTGACGGGACAGGGGGCACAGATACGCAGTATTTT
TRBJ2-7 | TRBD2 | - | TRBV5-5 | CASSGRLAGGSLYEQYF | TGTGCCAGCAGCGGACGACTAGCGGGAGGCTCCCTTTACGAGCAGTACTTC
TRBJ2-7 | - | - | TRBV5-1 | CASSKVDRWEQYF | TGCGCCAGCAGCAAAGTCGACAGGTGGGAGCAGTACTTC
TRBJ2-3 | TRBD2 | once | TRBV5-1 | CASSFVAGGTQYF | TGCGCCAGCAGCTTTGTAGCGGGAGGTACGCAGTATTTT
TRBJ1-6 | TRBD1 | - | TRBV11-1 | CASSRTGNNSPLHF | TGTGCCAGCAGCAGGACAGGGAATAATTCACCCCTCCACTTT
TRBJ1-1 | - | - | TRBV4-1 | CASSQDRRGWETEAFF | TGCGCCAGCAGCCAAGATCGTAGGGGCTGGGAGACTGAAGCTTTCTTT
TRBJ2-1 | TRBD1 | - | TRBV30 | CAWSFRDRGSYNEQFF | TGTGCCTGGAGTTTTCGGGACAGGGGCTCCTACAATGAGCAGTTCTTC
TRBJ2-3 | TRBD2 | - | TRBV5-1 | CASSLAPAGGDTQYF | TGCGCCAGCAGCTTGGCCCCGGCGGGAGGAGATACGCAGTATTTT
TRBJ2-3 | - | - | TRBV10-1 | CASSESGGDTQYF | TGCGCCAGCAGTGAGTCGGGGGGAGATACGCAGTATTTT
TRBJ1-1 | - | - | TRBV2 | CASSAEGEGTEAFF | TGTGCCAGCAGTGCGGAGGGGGAGGGCACTGAAGCTTTCTTT
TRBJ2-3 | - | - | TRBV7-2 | CASSIQKPTDTQYF | TGTGCCAGCAGCATACAGAAACCCACAGATACGCAGTATTTT